This T cell receptor (beta chain) was found in a study of cytomegalovirus exposure and HLA in healthy donors. Study-wide points: CMV antigen specificity was confirmed in vitro for three CMV-associated chains. The authors judged a highly shared variant cluster likely a sequencing artifact. HLA restriction was apparent for most CMV-associated TCR beta chains in a later analysis.

About this clone: Its matching antigen is unknown.

The CDR3 has 15 residues. V lost 5 bases, J lost 5 bases, and 12 bases stayed unmatched. Germline V lookup: CDR1 SGHTA, CDR2 FQGNSA. A multiplex PCR was run with 60 Vbeta primers and 13 Jbeta primers. In the source study's methods: Per a later analysis, the number of unique TCR beta chains was about 78 million, of which roughly 10 million were shared. TCRdb keeps only in-frame clones here, not all; method: immunoSEQ multiplex PCR. The V and J calls and clone size were taken over from that table, and D and trimming were inferred from the DNA. This sample has around 190,000 clones, with around 73% found just once.

This clonotype was sampled from a man aged 55 to 70 in good health and CMV-seronegative. The sample consisted of PBMCs. The rearrangement links TRBV7-2 to TRBJ2-7; 7 bases are shared with TRBD1. CDR3 in DNA: TGTGCCAGCAGCGTACAAGGCCAGGGGGTGAACGAGCAGTACTTC. Protein sequence: CASSVQGQGVNEQYF. Together with reference TRBV7-2 and TRBJ2-7, the CDR3 gives the full variable domain: GAGVSQSPSNKVTEKGKDVELRCDPISGHTALYWYRQSLGQGLEFLIYFQGNSAPDKSGLPSDRFSAERTGGSVSTLTIQRTQQEDSAVYLCASSVQGQGVNEQYFGPGTRLTVT.